Shown below are 11 T cell receptor beta chains from a single sample sequenced in a study of blood T cell repertoires in COVID-19. This table comes from immunoSEQ multiplex PCR, and its TCRdb copy is limited to in-frame clones, with some not included. The sample holds around 290,000 clones, around 90% seen once. The sample consisted of PBMCs or T cells enriched from blood (not recorded which). These receptors all stem from a woman in her twenties or thirties who had recovered from COVID-19.

The J gene is TRBJ1-2, the V gene TRBV7-8, with 10 bases matching TRBD1. There are 14 residues in the CDR3. V gave up 5 bases and J gave up 7 bases; unmatched junction bases: 7. Per the germline V gene, CDR1 is SGHVS and CDR2 is FQNEAQ. The DNA for the CDR3 is TGTGCCAGCAGCGCCCGGGACAGGGGAGGTGGCTACACCTTC. Protein sequence: CASSARDRGGGYTF. Supplemented by reference TRBV7-8 and TRBJ1-2, the full variable domain reads GAGVSQSPRYKVAKRGQDVALRCDPISGHVSLFWYQQALGQGPEFLTYFQNEAQLDKSGLPSDRFFAERPEGSVSTLKIQRTQQEDSAVYLCASSARDRGGGYTFGSGTRLTVV.

Of note for this clone: The sample holds other DNA sequences that translate to the same CDR3. The chain has TRBV9 and TRBJ1-1; D gene uncertain. There are 15 residues in the CDR3. V was pared by 0 bases and J by 0 bases, with 9 bases between. Germline CDR1 is SGDLS and CDR2 is YYNGEE. The CDR3 loop is CASSVGPGMNTEAFF. DNA of the CDR3: TGTGCCAGCAGCGTAGGGCCGGGGATGAACACTGAAGCTTTCTTT.

The chain carries TRBV29-1 and TRBJ2-7; a weak D match, TRBD2 (6 bases). CDR3 length equals 15 residues. CDR1 is SQVTM, CDR2 ANQGSEA, per germline. V lost 5 bases to trimming and J lost 4 bases, with 21 bases between them. The DNA for the CDR3 is TGCAGCGTTTTGAGCGGTATCGGGGGACTGTACGAGCAGTACTTC. This encodes CSVLSGIGGLYEQYF.

V is TRBV16 and J is TRBJ2-4; D is perhaps TRBD1 (5 bases). V dropped 1 base and J dropped 2 bases, with 15 bases sitting between them. Germline loops: CDR1 KGHSY, CDR2 FQNENV. CDR3 length equals 17 residues. The CDR3 DNA reads as TGTGCCAGCAGCCAATTTCCCCTACAGGTATCCAAAAACATTCAGTACTTC. Amino acid sequence: CASSQFPLQVSKNIQYF. Full variable domain (missing parts from reference TRBV16 and TRBJ2-4): GEEVAQTPKHLVRGEGQKAKLYCAPIKGHSYVFWYQQVLKNEFKFLISFQNENVFDETGMPKERFSAKCLPNSPCSLEIQATKLEDSAVYFCASSQFPLQVSKNIQYFGAGTRLSVL.

This rearrangement joins TRBV4-1 to TRBJ1-2, with D perhaps matching TRBD1 (6 bases). Trimming stripped 4 bases from V and 4 bases from J, with 22 bases between. The CDR3 runs to 17 residues. Germline V gene data show CDR1 as MGHRA and CDR2 as YSYEKL. This CDR3 reads CASSLRDTGHSSYGYTF. CDR3 sequence (DNA): TGCGCCAGCAGCCTCCGGGACACCGGACATTCCAGCTATGGCTACACCTTC.

The chain combines TRBV15 with TRBJ1-2; D is perhaps TRBD1 (5 bases). This CDR3 spans 14 amino acids. The germline V gene has CDR1 LNHNV and CDR2 YYDKDF (reference sequence). V was shortened by 4 bases and J by 8 bases, with 17 bases between the two germline ends. CDR3 in amino acids: CATSIGRSGWGYTF. For the CDR3, the DNA is TGTGCCACCAGCATCGGCCGCTCAGGGTGGGGCTACACCTTC.

The chain couples TRBV28 to TRBJ2-5, with 12 positions matching TRBD2. V lost 5 bases to trimming and J lost 3 bases; unmatched junction nucleotides: 1. The CDR3 has 14 residues. The germline V gene encodes CDR1 MDHEN and CDR2 SYDVKM. CDR3 nucleotides: TGTGCCAGCAGTCGACTAGCGGGGGAAGAGACCCAGTACTTC. This gives the protein CASSRLAGEETQYF.

The sample holds a few counts of this clone. The rearrangement links TRBV11-2 to TRBJ2-5; 10 bases fit TRBD1. The CDR3 covers 16 residues. After removal of 1 base from V and 4 bases from J, the junction contained 6 bases not matched to a gene. Germline CDR1 is SGHAT and CDR2 is FQNNGV. The CDR3 DNA sequence: TGTGCCAGCAGCTTAGTCCTGACAGGGGGCGGAGAGACCCAGTACTTC. Protein product: CASSLVLTGGGETQYF.

In nucleotides, the CDR3 is TGTGCCAGCAGTTTAAAAGCGGGAGGATACTACAATGAGCAGTTCTTC. Translated: CASSLKAGGYYNEQFF. V and J are TRBV27 and TRBJ2-1, with 9 bases fitting TRBD2. This CDR3 has 16 residues. Germline assignment: CDR1 MNHEY and CDR2 SMNVEV (reference sequence). The junction had 5 bases not matched to a gene; V was cut back by 2 bases and J by 3 bases.

This clone was observed a single time. The chain combines TRBV9 with TRBJ2-1, with 8 bases identical to TRBD2. Per germline, CDR1 SGDLS and CDR2 YYNGEE. This CDR3 comprises 13 residues. Trimming cost V 2 bases and J 6 bases; bases outside gene matches: 1. CDR3 residues: CASSVSGVNEQFF. The DNA for the CDR3 is TGTGCCAGCAGCGTTAGCGGGGTCAATGAGCAGTTCTTC. The entire variable domain, with the rest obtained from reference TRBV9 and TRBJ2-1, is as follows: DSGVTQTPKHLITATGQRVTLRCSPRSGDLSVYWYQQSLDQGLQFLIQYYNGEERAKGNILERFSAQQFPDLHSELNLSSLELGDSALYFCASSVSGVNEQFFGPGTRLTVL.

The V and J genes are TRBV28 and TRBJ2-7; D uncertain. CDR3 length: 12 residues. CDR1 is MDHEN and CDR2 is SYDVKM in the germline V gene. V lost 5 bases to trimming and J lost 3 bases, with 8 bases between them. Written as DNA, the CDR3 is TGTGCCAGCAGTGCCGAGTTCTACGAGCAGTACTTC. Residues: CASSAEFYEQYF.